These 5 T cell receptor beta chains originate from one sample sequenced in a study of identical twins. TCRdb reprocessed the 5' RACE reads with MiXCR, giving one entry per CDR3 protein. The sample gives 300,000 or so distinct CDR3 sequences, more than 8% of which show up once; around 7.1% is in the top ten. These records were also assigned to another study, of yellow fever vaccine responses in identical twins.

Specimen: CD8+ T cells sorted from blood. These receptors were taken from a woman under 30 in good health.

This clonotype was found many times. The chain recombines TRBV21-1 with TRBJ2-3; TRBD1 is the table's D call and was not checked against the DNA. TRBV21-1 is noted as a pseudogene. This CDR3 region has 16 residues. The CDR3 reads CASSKGKRTQGDTQYF. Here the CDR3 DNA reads TGTGCCAGCAGCAAAGGGAAGAGAACCCAGGGGGATACGCAGTATTTT.

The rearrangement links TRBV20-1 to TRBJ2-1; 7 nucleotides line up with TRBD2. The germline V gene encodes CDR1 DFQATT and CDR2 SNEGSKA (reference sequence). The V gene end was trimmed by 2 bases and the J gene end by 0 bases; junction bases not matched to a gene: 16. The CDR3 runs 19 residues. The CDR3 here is CSARQLLAEVGSSYNEQFF. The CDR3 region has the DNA TGCAGTGCTAGACAGCTCCTAGCGGAGGTGGGGAGCTCCTACAATGAGCAGTTCTTC.

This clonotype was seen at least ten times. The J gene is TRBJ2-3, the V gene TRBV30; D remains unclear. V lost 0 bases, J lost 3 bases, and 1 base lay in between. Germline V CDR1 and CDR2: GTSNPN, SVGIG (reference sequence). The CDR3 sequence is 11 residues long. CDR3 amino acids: CAWSVTDTQYF. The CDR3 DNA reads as TGTGCCTGGAGTGTTACAGATACGCAGTATTTT.

For the CDR3, the DNA is TGTGCCAGCAGCTTGGTGGTGGGTTGGACTGAAGCTTTCTTT. Its protein product is CASSLVVGWTEAFF. The V and J genes are TRBV5-8 and TRBJ1-1; D not resolved. Germline V gene data show CDR1 as SGHTS and CDR2 as YDEGEE. V lost 0 bases and J 5 bases, leaving 11 bases between the germline ends. This CDR3 is built from 14 residues.

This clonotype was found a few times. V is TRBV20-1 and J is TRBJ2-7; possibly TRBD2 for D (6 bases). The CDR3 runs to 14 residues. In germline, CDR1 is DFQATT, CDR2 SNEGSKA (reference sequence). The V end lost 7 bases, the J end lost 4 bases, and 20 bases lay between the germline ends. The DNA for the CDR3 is TGCAGTGGGGGGGTTGGTTTCGGCGTTTACGAGCAGTACTTC. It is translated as CSGGVGFGVYEQYF.